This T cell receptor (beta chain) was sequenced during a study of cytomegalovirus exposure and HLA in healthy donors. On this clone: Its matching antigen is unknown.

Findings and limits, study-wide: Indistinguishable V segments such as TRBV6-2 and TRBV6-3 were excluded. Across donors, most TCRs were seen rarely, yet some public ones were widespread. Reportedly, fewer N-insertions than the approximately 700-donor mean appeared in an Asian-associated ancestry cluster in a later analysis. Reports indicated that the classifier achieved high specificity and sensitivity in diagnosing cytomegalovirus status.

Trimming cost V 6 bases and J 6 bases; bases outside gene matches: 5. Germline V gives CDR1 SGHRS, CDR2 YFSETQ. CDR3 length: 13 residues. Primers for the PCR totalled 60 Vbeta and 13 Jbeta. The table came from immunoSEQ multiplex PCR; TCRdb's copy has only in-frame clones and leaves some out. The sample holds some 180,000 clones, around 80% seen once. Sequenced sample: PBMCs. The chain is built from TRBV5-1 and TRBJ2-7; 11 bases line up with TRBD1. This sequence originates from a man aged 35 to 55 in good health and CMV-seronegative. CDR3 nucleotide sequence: TGCGCCAGCACTCGGACAGGGGGCGGCGAGCAGTACTTC. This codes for CASTRTGGGEQYF.